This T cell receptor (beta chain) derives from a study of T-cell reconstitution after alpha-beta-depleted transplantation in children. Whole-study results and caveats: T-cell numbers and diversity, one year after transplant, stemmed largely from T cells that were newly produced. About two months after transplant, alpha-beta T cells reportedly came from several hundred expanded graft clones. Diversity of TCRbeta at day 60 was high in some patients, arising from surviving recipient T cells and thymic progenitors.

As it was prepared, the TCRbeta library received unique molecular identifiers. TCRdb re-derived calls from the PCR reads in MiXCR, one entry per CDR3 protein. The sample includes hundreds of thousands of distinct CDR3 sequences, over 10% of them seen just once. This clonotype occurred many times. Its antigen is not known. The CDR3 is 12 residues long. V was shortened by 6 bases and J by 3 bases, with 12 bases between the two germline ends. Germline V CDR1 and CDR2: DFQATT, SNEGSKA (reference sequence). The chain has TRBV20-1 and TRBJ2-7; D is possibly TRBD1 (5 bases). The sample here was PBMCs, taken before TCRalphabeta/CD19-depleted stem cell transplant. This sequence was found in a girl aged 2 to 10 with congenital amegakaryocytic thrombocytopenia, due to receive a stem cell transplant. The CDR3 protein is CSAQPDNYEQYF. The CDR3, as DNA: TGCAGTGCCCAACCGGACAACTACGAGCAGTACTTC.